The present T cell receptor (beta chain) was sequenced within a study of blood T cell repertoires in COVID-19 (dated by TCRdb to 2018 to 2021). Study-wide context: Samples from collaborators originated in the United States, Italy and Spain and spanned both the acute and convalescent phases of COVID-19. Deeply sampled blood TCRbeta repertoires from subjects exposed to, actively infected with, or recovered from COVID-19 were included in the dataset. Samples came from the ongoing ImmuneRACE study (first 160 participants) plus 1,254 subjects from 6 global collaborators. The material from the prospective study consisted of cDNA or gDNA derived from T cells, B-cell-depleted T cells, or PBMCs. HLA class I and class II types, where available, came from metadata supplied by the sample provider rather than from assay-based typing. A de-identified subject ID, COVID-19 status, age in years and sex were almost always included in the sample metadata. The repertoires were made available in a free public database intended to serve as a resource for research on the immune response to SARS-CoV-2. The research as a whole found: The amount of clinical and demographic metadata varied by source and participant and was provided uncurated.

Each collaborating institution followed its own protocols to collect whole blood in K2EDTA tubes. For TCRbeta analysis, collaborators shipped samples in one of three forms: frozen whole blood, isolated PBMCs, or DNA extracted from either of those sample types. Looking up the germline V gene yields CDR1 MNHEY and CDR2 SVGAGI. V is clipped by 6 bases and J by 10 bases, and the sequence between their germline boundaries is 10 bases long. From the cysteine through the phenylalanine, the CDR3 covers 12 amino acids. Kept here is only the CDR3 DNA, which spans 36 bases and is read in frame from base 1. TCRbeta CDR3 regions were amplified from genomic DNA by means of the immunoSEQ Assay, a bias-controlled multiplex PCR. Per the source publication's procedure: The number of nucleated cells in each sample was estimated by amplification of reference gene primers within the assay. To quantify the absolute abundance of each unique TCRbeta CDR3 rearrangement, sequence reads were collapsed and filtered. For each sample, productive Simpson clonality was calculated by taking the square root of Simpson's diversity index across productive rearrangements. The table comes from immuneACCESS by way of TCRdb, which keeps in-frame sequences with V and J called. Part of the clones is missing from these tables; in studies checked, under half for an unresolved V gene and the rest for unknown reasons. That table is the source of V, J and clone size, and D and trimming were worked out from the DNA. A total of some 400,000 clones appear in this sample, more than 65% of them only once. The ten largest clones represent about 1.2% of the sample.

With regard to this clone: The target of this receptor is not known. No much larger clone is present one base from it, and per-base qualities are unavailable. Other DNA sequences of this sample code for an identical CDR3.

The rearrangement combines TRBV6-5 with TRBJ1-6, with no D gene named confidently. This sequence originates from a human donor with acute or convalescent COVID-19. The donor label of this sample is uncertain. The specimen sequenced was peripheral blood. The CDR3: CASSYPGSPLHF. The DNA is as follows: TGTGCCAGCAGCTACCCGGGGTCACCCCTCCACTTT.